The 2 T cell receptor beta chains below all came from one sample that was sequenced in a study of technical replicates of blood from several donors. Data came from immunoSEQ multiplex PCR; TCRdb stores just in-frame clones and leaves some out. The sample includes 67,000 or so clones, about nine tenths of them seen just once. Sequences were obtained from T cells isolated from PBMCs. The receptor source for this set is a human donor in good health.

The chain is built from TRBV7-7 and TRBJ2-3, with a possible D match to TRBD2 (6 bases). Germline assignment: CDR1 SSHAT and CDR2 FNYEAQ (reference sequence). V was clipped by 4 bases and J by 4 bases, with 12 bases between them. CDR3 length: 14 residues. The CDR3 sequence: CASSSYPGADTQYF. The CDR3 DNA reads as TGTGCCAGCAGCTCATACCCGGGGGCAGATACGCAGTATTTT.

For the CDR3, the DNA is TGTGCCAGTAGTATTAAGTGGAGTTCAGATACGCAGTATTTT. This encodes CASSIKWSSDTQYF. The chain links TRBV19 to TRBJ2-3; no clear D gene. With 3 bases removed from V and 4 bases from J, the gap between germline ends came to 11 bases. This CDR3 is 14 amino acids long. Germline lookup yields CDR1 LNHDA and CDR2 SQIVND (reference sequence).